This TCR beta chain was observed in a study of CD8 T cell repertoires and HIV-1 epitope variants (dated by TCRdb to the early 2020s). For context, the study as a whole: Twenty-five peptides representing autologous and known Gag and Nef epitope variants were each used to stimulate T cells in separate culture wells. Cultures were maintained for approximately nine days in IMDM with gentamicin, and half-media changes adding IL-2, IL-7 and IL-15 were performed on days 3 and 7. A 1M T cell aliquot was kept as an uncultured baseline condition, separate from the approximately 80 T cell cultures. Among the control conditions were a peptide pool of CMV, EBV and flu, the Ebola AY9 epitope serving as a negative control, and a well with no peptide. A total of over 65 T cell cultures were run, with each culture condition done in triplicate except for one peptide, which was done in duplicate. The epitopes tested were three Gag epitope families plus Nef HW9 and YT9. T cells were enriched using the EasySep Human T Cell Enrichment Kit and then co-cultured with an equal number of autologous T cell-negative cells acting as antigen-presenting cells.

The EasySep Human CD8+ T Cell Enrichment Kit was used on day 10 to isolate CD8+ T cells from every culture. Comment on this clone: It has no known antigen specificity. There are no base qualities to consult, and no much larger clone falls within one base.

TCR beta CDR3 regions were sequenced at survey depth on the immunoSEQ platform. The QIAamp DNA micro kit was used to extract genomic DNA from every cultured and uncultured CD8+ T cell population. The paper's processing steps were these. Samples with under 5,000 productive reads were excluded, and this exclusion removed about 6% of the roughly 75 HIV peptide-stimulated cultures. Sequences were trimmed to CDR3 by a MANAFEST web app, and nonproductive sequences, CDR3s under 5 amino acids, and sequences not starting with C or ending with F/W were removed. To count as antigen-specific, a clonotype had to be expanded in at least 2 of 3 replicates compared with the no-peptide control at FDR 0.01, and only within one epitope family. Specific clonotypes also needed at least fivefold higher frequency than in wells stimulated with peptides from other epitope families. TCRdb stores this immuneACCESS table with in-frame sequences only. Part of the clones is absent; in the studies checked, under half of the shortfall reflects unresolved V genes, and no reason is known for the rest. That table furnishes V, J and clone size, whereas the DNA furnished D and trimming. A total of under 100,000 clones appear in this sample, almost 75% of them only once. Jointly, the top ten make up 20% to 30% of the sample.

Inclusive of the bounding cysteine and phenylalanine, the CDR3 is 16 residues long. The read is trimmed to its CDR3 DNA, 48 bases read in frame from base 1. For CDR1 and CDR2, the germline V gene lists SGHDN and FVKESK. Trimmed from V: 4 bases; trimmed from J: 1 base; junction bases lacking a gene match: 3. Results and caveats for the whole study, not just this receptor: Only TCR beta chains were identified by the assay, and proliferation to antigen, not T cell function or cytokine profile, was indicated. Four or five clonotypes recognized the Nef KF9 family and one clonotype recognized the HW9 family, while no responses were seen to the TAALDMSHF plasma variant. Of the nine antigen-specific TCR beta clonotypes identified, roughly 6 appeared cross-reactive for autologous or known escape epitope variants.

The sequence came from a male donor with HIV. The sequencing sample was made of uncultured baseline CD8+ T cells from peripheral blood mononuclear cells (PBMCs). The sequence links TRBV14 to TRBJ2-1, and 11 bases in between align with TRBD2. The CDR3 is CASSLTSGGSYNEQFF. The nucleotide sequence is given as TGTGCCAGCAGCCTCACTAGCGGGGGTTCCTACAATGAGCAGTTCTTC.